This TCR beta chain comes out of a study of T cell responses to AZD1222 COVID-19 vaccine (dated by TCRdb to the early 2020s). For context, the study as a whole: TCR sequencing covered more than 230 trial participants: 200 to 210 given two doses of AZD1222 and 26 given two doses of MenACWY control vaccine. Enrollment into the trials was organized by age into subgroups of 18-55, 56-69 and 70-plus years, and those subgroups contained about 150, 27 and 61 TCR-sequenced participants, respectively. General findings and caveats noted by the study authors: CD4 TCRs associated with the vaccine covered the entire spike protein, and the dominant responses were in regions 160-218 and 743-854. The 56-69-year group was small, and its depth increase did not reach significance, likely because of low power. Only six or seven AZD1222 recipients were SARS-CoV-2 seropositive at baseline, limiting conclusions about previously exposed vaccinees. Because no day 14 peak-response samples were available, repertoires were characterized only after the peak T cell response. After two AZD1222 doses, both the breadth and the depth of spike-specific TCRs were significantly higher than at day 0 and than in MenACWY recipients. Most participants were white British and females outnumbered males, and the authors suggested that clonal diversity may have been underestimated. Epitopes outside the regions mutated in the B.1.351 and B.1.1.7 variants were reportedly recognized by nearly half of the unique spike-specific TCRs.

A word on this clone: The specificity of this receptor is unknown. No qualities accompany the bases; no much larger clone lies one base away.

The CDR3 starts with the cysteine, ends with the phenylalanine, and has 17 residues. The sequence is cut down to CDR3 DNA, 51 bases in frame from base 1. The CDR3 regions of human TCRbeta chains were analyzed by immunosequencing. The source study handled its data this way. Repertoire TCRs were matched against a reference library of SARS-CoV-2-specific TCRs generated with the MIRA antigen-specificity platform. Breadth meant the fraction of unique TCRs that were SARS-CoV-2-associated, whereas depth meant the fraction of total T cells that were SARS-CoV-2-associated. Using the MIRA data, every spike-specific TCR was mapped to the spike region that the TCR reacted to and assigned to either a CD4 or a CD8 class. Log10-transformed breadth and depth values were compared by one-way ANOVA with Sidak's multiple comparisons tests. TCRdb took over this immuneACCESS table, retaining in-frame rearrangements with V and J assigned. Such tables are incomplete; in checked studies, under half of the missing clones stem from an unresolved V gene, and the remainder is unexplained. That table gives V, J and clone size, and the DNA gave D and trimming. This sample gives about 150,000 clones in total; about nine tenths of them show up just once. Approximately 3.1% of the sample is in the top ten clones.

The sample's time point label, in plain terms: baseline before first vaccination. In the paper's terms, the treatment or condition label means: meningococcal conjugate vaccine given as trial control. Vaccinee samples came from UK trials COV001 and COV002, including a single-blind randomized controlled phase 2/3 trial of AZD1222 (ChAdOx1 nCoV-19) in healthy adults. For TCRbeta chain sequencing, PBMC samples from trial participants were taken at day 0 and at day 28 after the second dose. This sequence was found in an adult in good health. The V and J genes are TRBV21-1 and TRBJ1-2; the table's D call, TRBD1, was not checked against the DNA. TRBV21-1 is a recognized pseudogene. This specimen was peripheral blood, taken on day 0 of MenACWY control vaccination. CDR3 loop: CASSKSGRGRSNYGYTF. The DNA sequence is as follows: TGTGCCAGCAGCAAATCGGGCAGGGGGCGAAGTAACTATGGCTACACCTTC.